Reported below is one T cell receptor (beta chain). The sample originates from a study of CD8 T cells in Susac syndrome. It was with random hexamers that roughly 0.45 to 1 ug RNA was reverse transcribed. The authors amplified TCR beta CDR3 across 54 Vbeta and 13 Jbeta using immunoSEQ multiplex PCR. One entry per CDR3 protein, called by TCRdb with MiXCR from the immunoSEQ multiplex PCR reads. The table shows about 190,000 distinct CDR3 sequences, with approximately 93% occurring only once. This CDR3 has 15 amino acids. V gave up 0 bases and J gave up 3 bases; unmatched junction bases: 1. Germline values: CDR1 LNHNV, CDR2 YYDKDF (reference sequence).

The sequence was obtained from a human donor in good health. The J gene is TRBJ2-1, the V gene TRBV15, with 8 nucleotides matching TRBD2. Sequencing input: CD4+ T cells from PBMCs. The CDR3 sequence: CATSREAGGYNEQFF. CDR3 in DNA: TGTGCCACCAGCAGAGAGGCGGGGGGCTACAATGAGCAGTTCTTC.